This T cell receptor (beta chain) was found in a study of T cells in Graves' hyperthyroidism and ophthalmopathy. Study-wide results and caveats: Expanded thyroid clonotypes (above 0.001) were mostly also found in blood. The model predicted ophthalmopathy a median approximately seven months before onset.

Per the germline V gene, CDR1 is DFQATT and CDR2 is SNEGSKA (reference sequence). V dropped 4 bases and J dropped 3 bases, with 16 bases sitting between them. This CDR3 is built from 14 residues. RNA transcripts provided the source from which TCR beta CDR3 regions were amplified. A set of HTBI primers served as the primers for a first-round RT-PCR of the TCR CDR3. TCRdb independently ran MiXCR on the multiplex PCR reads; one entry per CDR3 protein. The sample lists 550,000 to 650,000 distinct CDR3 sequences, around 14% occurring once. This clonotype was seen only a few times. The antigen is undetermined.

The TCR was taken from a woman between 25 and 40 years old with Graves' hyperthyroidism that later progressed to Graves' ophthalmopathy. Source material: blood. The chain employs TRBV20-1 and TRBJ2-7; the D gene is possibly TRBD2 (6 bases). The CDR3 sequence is CSAIPQGGVYEQYF. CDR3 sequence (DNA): TGCAGTGCTATCCCCCAGGGAGGAGTCTACGAGCAGTACTTC.